This T cell receptor beta chain was profiled in a study of tumor-infiltrating lymphocytes in localized non-small cell lung cancer. Deletions cut 3 bases from V and 0 bases from J, with 4 bases between. Germline V lookup: CDR1 SGHNT, CDR2 YYREEE (reference sequence). The CDR3 extends over 14 amino acids. With regard to this clone: Its matching antigen is unknown.

General observations from the study: Only some patients had TCR sequencing, depending on available tissue. Recurrence-free survival showed no association with tumor T-cell fraction. T-cell fraction did not differ between immunotypes IM1 and IM2.

The protocol was immunoSEQ multiplex PCR, while the TCRdb copy is restricted to in-frame clones and leaves out a portion. Of about 16,000 clones listed, 65% to 85% are singletons. The rearrangement joins TRBV5-4 to TRBJ2-6; D is undetermined. The TCR sequence derives from a human donor with non-small cell lung cancer. The specimen was lung tumor tissue. In DNA, the CDR3 is TGTGCCAGCAGCTACAGCTCTGGGGCCAACGTCCTGACTTTC. Protein sequence: CASSYSSGANVLTF.